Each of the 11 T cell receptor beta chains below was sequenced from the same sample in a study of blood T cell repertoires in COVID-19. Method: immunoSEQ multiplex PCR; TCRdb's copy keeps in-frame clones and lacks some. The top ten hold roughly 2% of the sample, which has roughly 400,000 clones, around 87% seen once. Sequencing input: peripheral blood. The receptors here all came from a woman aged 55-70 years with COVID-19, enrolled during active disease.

CDR3: CASSQLAGLTDTQYF. The CDR3 DNA is TGCGCCAGCAGCCAACTAGCGGGGCTCACAGATACGCAGTATTTT. The gene calls are TRBV4-1 and TRBJ2-3, with 9 bases that match TRBD2. Germline V gives CDR1 MGHRA, CDR2 YSYEKL. J was trimmed by 2 bases and V by 2 bases; bases with no gene match: 2. The CDR3 runs 15 residues.

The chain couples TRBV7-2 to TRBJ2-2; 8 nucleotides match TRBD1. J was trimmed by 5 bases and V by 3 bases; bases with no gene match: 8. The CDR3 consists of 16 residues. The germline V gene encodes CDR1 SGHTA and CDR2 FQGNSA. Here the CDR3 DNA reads TGTGCCAGCAGCTTTCGGACAGGGCTGCGGACCGGGGAGCTGTTTTTT. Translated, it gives CASSFRTGLRTGELFF.

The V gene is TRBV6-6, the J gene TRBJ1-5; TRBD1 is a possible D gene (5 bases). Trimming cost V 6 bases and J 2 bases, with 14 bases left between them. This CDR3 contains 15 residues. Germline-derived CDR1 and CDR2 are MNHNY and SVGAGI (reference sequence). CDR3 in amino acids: CASSFAGGGNQPQHF. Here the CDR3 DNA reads TGTGCCAGCAGCTTCGCCGGGGGAGGCAATCAGCCCCAGCATTTT.

The CDR3 bases are TGTGCCAGCAGTGTGAGGTTGTCCAGGGGGTGGTCTGAAGCTTTCTTT. It encodes CASSVRLSRGWSEAFF. V and J are TRBV6-1 and TRBJ1-1, with TRBD1 matching 7 bases. The CDR3 runs 16 residues. Germline CDR1 is MNHNS and CDR2 is SASEGT. J gave up 6 bases and V 4 bases, and 14 bases lay outside the gene matches.

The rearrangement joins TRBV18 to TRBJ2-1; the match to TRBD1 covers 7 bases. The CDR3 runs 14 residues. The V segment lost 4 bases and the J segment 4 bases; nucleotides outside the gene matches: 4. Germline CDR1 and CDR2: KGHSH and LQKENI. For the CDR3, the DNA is TGTGCCAGCTCACGTGGACAGGATTACAATGAGCAGTTCTTC. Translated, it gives CASSRGQDYNEQFF.

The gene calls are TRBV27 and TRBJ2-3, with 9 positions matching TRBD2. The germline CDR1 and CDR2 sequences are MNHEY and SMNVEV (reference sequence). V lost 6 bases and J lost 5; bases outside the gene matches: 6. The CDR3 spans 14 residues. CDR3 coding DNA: TGTGCCAGCAGGGGGACTAGCTATCAAGATACGCAGTATTTT. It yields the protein CASRGTSYQDTQYF.

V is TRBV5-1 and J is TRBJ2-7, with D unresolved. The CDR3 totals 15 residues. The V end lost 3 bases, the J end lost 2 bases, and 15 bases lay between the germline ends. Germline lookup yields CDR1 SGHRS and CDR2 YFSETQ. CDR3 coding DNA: TGCGCCAGCAGCTACAGTCGCGTGGGCCCCTACGAGCAGTACTTC. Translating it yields CASSYSRVGPYEQYF. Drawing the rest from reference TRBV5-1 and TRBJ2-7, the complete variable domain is KAGVTQTPRYLIKTRGQQVTLSCSPISGHRSVSWYQQTPGQGLQFLFEYFSETQRNKGNFPGRFSGRQFSNSRSEMNVSTLELGDSALYLCASSYSRVGPYEQYFGPGTRLTVT.

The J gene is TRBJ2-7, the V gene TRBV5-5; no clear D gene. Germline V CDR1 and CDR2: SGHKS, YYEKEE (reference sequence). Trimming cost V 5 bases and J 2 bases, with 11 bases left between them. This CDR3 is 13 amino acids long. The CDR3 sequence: CASSRLETYEQYF. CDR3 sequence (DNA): TGTGCCAGCAGTCGACTCGAAACCTACGAGCAGTACTTC.

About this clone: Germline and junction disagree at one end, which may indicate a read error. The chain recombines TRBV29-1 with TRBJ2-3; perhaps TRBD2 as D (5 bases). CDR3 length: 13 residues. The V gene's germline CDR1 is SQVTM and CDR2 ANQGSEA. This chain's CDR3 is CSAEADSADTQYF. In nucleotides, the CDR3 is TGCAGCGCTGAAGCGGATAGCGCAGATACGCAGTATTTT.

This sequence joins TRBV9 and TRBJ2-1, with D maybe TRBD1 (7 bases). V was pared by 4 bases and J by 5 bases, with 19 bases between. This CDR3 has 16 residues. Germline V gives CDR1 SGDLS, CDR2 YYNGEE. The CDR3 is CASSPRGDSLDNEQFF. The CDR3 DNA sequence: TGTGCCAGCAGCCCACGCGGGGACAGCCTGGACAATGAGCAGTTCTTC. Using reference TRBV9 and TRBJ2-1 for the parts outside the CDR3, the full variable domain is DSGVTQTPKHLITATGQRVTLRCSPRSGDLSVYWYQQSLDQGLQFLIQYYNGEERAKGNILERFSAQQFPDLHSELNLSSLELGDSALYFCASSPRGDSLDNEQFFGPGTRLTVL.

The CDR3 loop reads CASSRQGVISGNTIYF. CDR3 nucleotides: TGTGCCAGCAGCCGACAGGGGGTAATCTCTGGAAACACCATATATTTT. V is TRBV7-9 and J is TRBJ1-3, with 9 nucleotides matching TRBD1. Trimming at V came to 5 bases and at J to 0 bases, leaving 5 bases not matched to a gene. The CDR3 spans 16 residues. The germline gives CDR1 SEHNR, CDR2 FQNEAQ (reference sequence).